These 11 T cell receptor beta chains share one sample of origin, sequenced in a study of response to subunit inactivated influenza vaccine. One entry per CDR3 protein, called by TCRdb with MiXCR from the RT-PCR reads. The sample carries approximately 700,000 distinct CDR3 sequences, about 15% recorded once. The sample here was PBMCs from blood, taken around 14 days before vaccination. The receptors were sampled from a man over 45 who received an inactivated influenza vaccine.

This clonotype was seen a few times. CDR3 in DNA: TGTGCCAGCAGAAACCCAACCACCCGATACTCCTACGAGCAGTACTTC. This encodes CASRNPTTRYSYEQYF. V and J are TRBV6-1 and TRBJ2-7; D gene uncertain. This CDR3 contains 16 residues. V lost 6 bases and J 0 bases, leaving 18 bases between the germline ends. Germline loops: CDR1 MNHNS, CDR2 SASEGT.

This clonotype was seen repeatedly, ten times or more. CDR3 in amino acids: CASRGTEPNQPQHF. The CDR3 coding sequence is TGTGCCAGCAGGGGGACAGAACCAAATCAGCCCCAGCATTTT. V is TRBV28 and J is TRBJ1-5; 7 bases fit TRBD1. Per germline, CDR1 MDHEN and CDR2 SYDVKM. Trimming cost V 6 bases and J 4 bases; bases outside gene matches: 6. This CDR3 region has 14 residues.

The V call is TRBV29-1, the J call TRBJ1-2; no firm D call. CDR3 length equals 13 residues. The germline V gene encodes CDR1 SQVTM and CDR2 ANQGSEA. V dropped 3 bases and J dropped 0 bases, with 8 bases sitting between them. CDR3 sequence: CSVDLSSNYGYTF. CDR3 bases: TGCAGCGTTGACCTCAGCTCTAACTATGGCTACACCTTC.

This clonotype was detected once. This chain connects TRBV7-2 to TRBJ2-1, with D tentatively TRBD2 (5 bases). Germline CDR1 and CDR2: SGHTA and FQGNSA. V dropped 1 base and J dropped 7 bases, with 14 bases sitting between them. The CDR3 totals 15 residues. In DNA form, the CDR3 reads TGTGCCAGCAGCTTAGAAGGGCTAGCCCATAATGAGCAGTTCTTC. Protein sequence: CASSLEGLAHNEQFF.

This clonotype showed up many times. The chain employs TRBV7-2 and TRBJ2-2; D gene ambiguous. The V gene lost 5 bases and the J gene lost 4 bases, with 11 bases spanning the gap. This CDR3 comprises 14 residues. The germline V gene encodes CDR1 SGHTA and CDR2 FQGNSA. CDR3 nucleotides: TGTGCCAGCAGCCCCGCCCCCTCCACCGGGGAGCTGTTTTTT. Its translation: CASSPAPSTGELFF. The variable domain in full, completed from reference TRBV7-2 and TRBJ2-2, reads GAGVSQSPSNKVTEKGKDVELRCDPISGHTALYWYRQSLGQGLEFLIYFQGNSAPDKSGLPSDRFSAERTGGSVSTLTIQRTQQEDSAVYLCASSPAPSTGELFFGEGSRLTVL.

This clonotype has a handful of counts. V gene TRBV11-2 combines with J gene TRBJ1-1; D unclear. Germline assignment: CDR1 SGHAT and CDR2 FQNNGV. Trimming left V 5 bases short and J 6 bases short, with 16 bases between. CDR3 length equals 14 residues. The CDR3 protein is CASSITSLRPEAFF. Written as DNA, the CDR3 is TGTGCCAGCAGCATAACCTCTTTAAGGCCTGAAGCTTTCTTT.

The chain links TRBV11-2 to TRBJ2-3; 8 nucleotides agree with TRBD2. From germline, CDR1 is SGHAT and CDR2 FQNNGV. With 5 bases clipped from V and 5 bases from J, the junction kept 18 bases outside the gene matches. This CDR3 has 18 amino acids. DNA for the CDR3: TGTGCCAGCAGCCGGGGGACGGGGGGGCCGGTTGGGTTAGATACGCAGTATTTT. It encodes CASSRGTGGPVGLDTQYF.

The chain combines TRBV10-3 with TRBJ2-5, with 10 nucleotides matching TRBD2. CDR1 and CDR2 from the germline V gene are ENHRY and SYGVKD. This CDR3 contains 16 residues. V shed 11 bases and J 5 bases; nucleotides not matched to a gene: 17. DNA for the CDR3: TGTGCCGTCGCCGAGGGAACTAGCGGGACTTGGGAGACCCAGTACTTC. Translating gives CAVAEGTSGTWETQYF.

The chain joins TRBV30 to TRBJ2-7; D perhaps matches TRBD1 (5 bases). V lost 0 bases to trimming and J lost 3 bases, with 15 bases between them. There are 15 residues in the CDR3. From germline, CDR1 is GTSNPN and CDR2 SVGIG (reference sequence). In DNA form, the CDR3 reads TGTGCCTGGAGTGTTCCATCGACAGTAAACTACGAGCAGTACTTC. Encoded protein: CAWSVPSTVNYEQYF.

J is TRBJ1-5 and V is TRBV19; perhaps TRBD1 as D (5 bases). Germline values: CDR1 LNHDA, CDR2 SQIVND (reference sequence). The CDR3 is 16 amino acids. The V and J ends lost 5 bases and 5 bases respectively, with 19 bases between them. The CDR3 sequence is CASSPLDGGRHQPQHF. As DNA, the CDR3 is TGTGCCAGTAGTCCCTTGGACGGGGGGAGGCATCAGCCCCAGCATTTT.

This clonotype was picked up many times. The chain recombines TRBV3-1 with TRBJ2-7; D remains unclear. The length of the CDR3 is 14 residues. CDR1 is LGHDT and CDR2 is YNNKEL in the germline V gene (reference sequence). V was pared by 0 bases and J by 1 base, with 7 bases between. CDR3 sequence (DNA): TGTGCCAGCAGCCAAGATTTAGGATCCTACGAGCAGTACTTC. Residues: CASSQDLGSYEQYF.